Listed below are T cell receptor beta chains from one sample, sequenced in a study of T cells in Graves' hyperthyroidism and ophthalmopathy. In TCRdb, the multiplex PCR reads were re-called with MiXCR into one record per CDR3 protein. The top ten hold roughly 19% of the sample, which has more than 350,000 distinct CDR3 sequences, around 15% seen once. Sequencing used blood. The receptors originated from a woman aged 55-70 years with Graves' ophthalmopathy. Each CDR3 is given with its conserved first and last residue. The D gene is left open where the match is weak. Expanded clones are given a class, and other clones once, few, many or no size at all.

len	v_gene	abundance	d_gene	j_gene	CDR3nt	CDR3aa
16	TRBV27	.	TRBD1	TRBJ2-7	TGTGCCAGCAGTTTAGGAGTGGGGACAGGGTCCTACGAGCAGTACTTC	CASSLGVGTGSYEQYF
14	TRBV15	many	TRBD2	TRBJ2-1	TGTGCCACCCGGGGGACTAGCGGATTCAATGAGCAGTTCTTC	CATRGTSGFNEQFF
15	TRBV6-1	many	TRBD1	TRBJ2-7	TGTGCCAGCACTTTCGGACAGGCTACCTCCTACGAGCAGTACTTC	CASTFGQATSYEQYF
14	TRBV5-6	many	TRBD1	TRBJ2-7	TGTGCCAGCAGAACGGGACAGGGGTCCTACGAGCAGTACTTC	CASRTGQGSYEQYF
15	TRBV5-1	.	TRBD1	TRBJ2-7	TGCGCCAGCAGCTTGGGACAGGGGGTTTCAGACGAGCAGTACTTC	CASSLGQGVSDEQYF
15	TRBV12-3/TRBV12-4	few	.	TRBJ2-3	TGTGCCAGCAGTGGGGGTTGGGCTAGCACAGATACGCAGTATTTT	CASSGGWASTDTQYF
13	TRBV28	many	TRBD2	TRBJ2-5	TGTGCCAGCAGTCCCGGGGGGGAAGAGACCCAGTACTTC	CASSPGGEETQYF
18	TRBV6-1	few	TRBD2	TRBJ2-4	TGTGCCAGCAGTGAGTTGGTAGCGGGAGTCCTAGCCAAAAACATTCAGTACTTC	CASSELVAGVLAKNIQYF
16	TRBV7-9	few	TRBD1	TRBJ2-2	TGTGCCAGCAGCCGGGACAGGGGGCAAGACACCGGGGAGCTGTTTTTT	CASSRDRGQDTGELFF
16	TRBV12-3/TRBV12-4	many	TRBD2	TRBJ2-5	TGTGCCAGCAGTTTAGTGGTAGCGGGGGCCCAAGAGACCCAGTACTTC	CASSLVVAGAQETQYF
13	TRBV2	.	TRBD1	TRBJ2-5	TGTGCCAGCGGACGGGACAGACAAGAGACCCAGTACTTC	CASGRDRQETQYF
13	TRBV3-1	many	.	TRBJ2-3	TGTGCCAGCAGCCGACATGGAACAGATACGCAGTATTTT	CASSRHGTDTQYF
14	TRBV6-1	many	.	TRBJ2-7	TGTGCCAGCAGTGAAGCGGGCAGCTACTACGAGCAGTACTTC	CASSEAGSYYEQYF
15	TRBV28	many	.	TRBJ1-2	TGTGCCAGCAGTTCCCCTCAGGCTTTAAACTATGGCTACACCTTC	CASSSPQALNYGYTF
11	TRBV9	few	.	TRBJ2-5	TGTGCCAGCGGGAACCAAGAGACCCAGTACTTC	CASGNQETQYF
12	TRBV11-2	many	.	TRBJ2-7	TGTGCCAGCAGCTTAGGTGGGGTAGTGCAGTACTTC	CASSLGGVVQYF
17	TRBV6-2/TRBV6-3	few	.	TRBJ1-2	TGTGCCAGCAGTGACCCCCGTCGGGGGGCTGACCCCTATGGCTACACCTTC	CASSDPRRGADPYGYTF
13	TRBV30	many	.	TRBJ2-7	TGTGCCGGCCAGGACGCGCGTGGGACCGAGCAGTACTTC	CAGQDARGTEQYF
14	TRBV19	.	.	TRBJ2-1	TGTGCCAGTAGTCTCCTCCCCCGGGCGAATGAGCAGTCCTTC	CASSLLPRANEQSF
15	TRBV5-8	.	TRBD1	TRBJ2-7	TGTGCCAGCAGCGCTACAGGGGGATTCGGTAACGAGCAGTACTTC	CASSATGGFGNEQYF
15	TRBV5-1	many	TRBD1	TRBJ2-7	TGCGCCAGCAGCTTGGATGGGGACAGGGTTCGGGAGCAGTACTTC	CASSLDGDRVREQYF
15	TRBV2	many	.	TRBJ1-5	TGTGCCAGCAGTTTAGAGCCTACCACCTGGCAGCCCCAGCATTTT	CASSLEPTTWQPQHF
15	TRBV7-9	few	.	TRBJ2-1	TGTGCCAGCAGCTTAATAGGGGCCGACTGCAATGAGCAGTTCTTC	CASSLIGADCNEQFF
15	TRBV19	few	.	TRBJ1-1	TGTGCCAGTAGTATAGGGAAGACAATGAACACTGAAGCTTTCTTT	CASSIGKTMNTEAFF
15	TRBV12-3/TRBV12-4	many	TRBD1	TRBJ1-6	TGTGCCAGCAGTTTCCGACAGGGGCCTAATTCACCCCTCCACTTT	CASSFRQGPNSPLHF
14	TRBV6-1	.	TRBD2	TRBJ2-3	TGTGCCAGCCGCAGCGGGAGGGTCACAGATACGCAGTATTTT	CASRSGRVTDTQYF
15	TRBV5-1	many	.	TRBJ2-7	TGCGCCAGCAGCTTGGAGGCAGACAGCTCCTACGAGCAGTACTTC	CASSLEADSSYEQYF
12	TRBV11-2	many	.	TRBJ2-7	TGTGCCAGCAGCTTAATGGGGACCGAGCAGTACTTC	CASSLMGTEQYF
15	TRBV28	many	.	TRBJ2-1	TGTGCCAGCACCGTCGCGGGGCTCCTGGGCGGTGAGCAGTTCTTC	CASTVAGLLGGEQFF
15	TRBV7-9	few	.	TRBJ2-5	TGTGCCAGCAGCTTAGCGTCCCGGGGTGGAGAGACCCAGTACTTC	CASSLASRGGETQYF
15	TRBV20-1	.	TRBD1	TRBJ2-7	TGCAGTGCCCCAGTCTGGGGACAGGGGGAATTCGAGCAGTACTTC	CSAPVWGQGEFEQYF
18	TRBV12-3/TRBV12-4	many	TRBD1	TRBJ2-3	TGTGCCAGCAGGAGAGGGGACAGGGAGGTCCGAGGCACAGATACGCAGTATTTT	CASRRGDREVRGTDTQYF
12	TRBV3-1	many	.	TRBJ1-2	TGTGCCAGCAGCCAAGCCCCGGATGGCTACACCTTC	CASSQAPDGYTF
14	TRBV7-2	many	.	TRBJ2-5	TGTGCCAGCAGCTTAGGAGGCATTAGGGAGACCCAGTACTTC	CASSLGGIRETQYF
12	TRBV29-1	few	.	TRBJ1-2	TGCAGCGTATCCGGGTCTAACTATGGCTACACCTTC	CSVSGSNYGYTF
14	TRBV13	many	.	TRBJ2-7	TGTGCCAGCAGCCCCAGGGCGGAGGTTTACGAGCAGTACTTC	CASSPRAEVYEQYF
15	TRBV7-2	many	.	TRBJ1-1	TGTGCCAGCAGCTTAGCTGGAGGGGTCAGCACTGAAGCTTTCTTT	CASSLAGGVSTEAFF
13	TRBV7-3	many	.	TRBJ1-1	TGTGCCAGCAGCTTAAGCCGCGACACTGAAGCTTTCTTT	CASSLSRDTEAFF
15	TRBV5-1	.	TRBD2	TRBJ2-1	TGCGCCAGCAGGGCTAGCGGGTTTAGATTGAATGAGCAGTTCTTC	CASRASGFRLNEQFF
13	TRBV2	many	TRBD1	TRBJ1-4	TGTGCCAGGGGGACAGGGATTAATGAAAAACTGTTTTTT	CARGTGINEKLFF
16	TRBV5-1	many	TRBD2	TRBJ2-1	TGCGCCAGCAGCGGAAAGCGACTAGCGGGAGGGGATGAGCAGTTCTTC	CASSGKRLAGGDEQFF
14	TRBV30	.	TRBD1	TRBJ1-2	TGTGCCTGGCCTGGGACAGGGGGCCACTGTGGCTACACCTTC	CAWPGTGGHCGYTF
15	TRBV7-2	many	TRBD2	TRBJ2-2	TGTGCCAGCAGGAGGGGAGCGGGGGGCACCGGGGAGCTGTTTTTT	CASRRGAGGTGELFF
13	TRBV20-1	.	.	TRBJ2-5	TGCAGTGCTGGTCAGGGGATGGAAGAGACCCAGTACTTC	CSAGQGMEETQYF
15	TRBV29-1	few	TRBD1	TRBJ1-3	TGCAGCGTTGGGGGAGACAGGGGAGATGGAAACACCATATATTTT	CSVGGDRGDGNTIYF
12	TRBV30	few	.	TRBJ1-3	TGTGCCTGGAACAGGGAAGGAAACACCATATATTTT	CAWNREGNTIYF
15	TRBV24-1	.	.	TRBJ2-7	TGTGCCACCAGTGATCCCCGCCAGAGCTCCTACGAGCAGTACTTC	CATSDPRQSSYEQYF
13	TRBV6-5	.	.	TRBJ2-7	TGTGCCAGCAGTTACTCTCCTGGCTCCGAGCAGTACTTC	CASSYSPGSEQYF
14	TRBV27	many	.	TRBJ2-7	TGTGCCAGCAGTTCGTTAGCGCCACGGGGGGAGCAGTACTTC	CASSSLAPRGEQYF
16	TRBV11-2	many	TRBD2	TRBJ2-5	TGTGCCAGCAGCCGGGGGCTCGGCGGGAGGAGGGAGACCCAGTACTTC	CASSRGLGGRRETQYF
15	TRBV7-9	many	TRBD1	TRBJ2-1	TGTGCCAGCAGCCCTCCGGGACAGGGGTTCAATGAGCAGTTCTTC	CASSPPGQGFNEQFF
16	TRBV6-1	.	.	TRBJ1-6	TGTGCCAGCAGTCCCCGGATCGGGGTTTATAATTCACCCCTCCACTTT	CASSPRIGVYNSPLHF
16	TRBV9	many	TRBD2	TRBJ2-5	TGTGCCAGCAGCGTAGCAGACTGGGGAGGGCAAGAGACCCAGTACTTC	CASSVADWGGQETQYF
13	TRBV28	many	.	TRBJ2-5	TGTGCCGGAAGCCGCAGGGAGTATGAGACCCAGTACTTC	CAGSRREYETQYF
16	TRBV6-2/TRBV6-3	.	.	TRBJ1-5	TGTGCCAGCAGTTTCGTCAGCCGGGGAAACAATCAGCCCCAGCATTTT	CASSFVSRGNNQPQHF